The sample holds many counts of the clone carrying this TCR beta chain. What it recognizes is unknown. V trimming: 6 bases; J trimming: 5 bases; junction bases outside the gene matches: 9. The CDR3 is 14 amino acids. CDR1 is LGHDT and CDR2 is YNNKEL in the germline V gene (reference sequence). The data were obtained in a study of T cells in Graves' hyperthyroidism and ophthalmopathy. Regions amplified from RNA transcripts were the TCR beta CDR3 regions. HTBI primers were employed in a first-round RT-PCR of the TCR CDR3. One entry per CDR3 protein results from TCRdb running MiXCR on the multiplex PCR reads. There are 650,000 to 850,000 distinct CDR3 sequences in the sample; around 19% occur only once, and approximately 15% lies in the top ten. Initially, at the first diagnosis of hyperthyroidism and before any ophthalmopathy symptoms, blood was sampled. General study points: Stable hyperthyroidism was told apart from ophthalmopathy by a model built on 13 V-J features.

Sequenced: blood. V usage is TRBV3-1 and J usage is TRBJ2-7, with 8 positions matching TRBD1. This receptor was taken from a woman in her forties or fifties with Graves' hyperthyroidism that later progressed to Graves' ophthalmopathy. The CDR3 DNA reads as TGTGCCAGCAGTCCTCGGACAGGGCTAGACGAGCAGTACTTC. It is translated as CASSPRTGLDEQYF.